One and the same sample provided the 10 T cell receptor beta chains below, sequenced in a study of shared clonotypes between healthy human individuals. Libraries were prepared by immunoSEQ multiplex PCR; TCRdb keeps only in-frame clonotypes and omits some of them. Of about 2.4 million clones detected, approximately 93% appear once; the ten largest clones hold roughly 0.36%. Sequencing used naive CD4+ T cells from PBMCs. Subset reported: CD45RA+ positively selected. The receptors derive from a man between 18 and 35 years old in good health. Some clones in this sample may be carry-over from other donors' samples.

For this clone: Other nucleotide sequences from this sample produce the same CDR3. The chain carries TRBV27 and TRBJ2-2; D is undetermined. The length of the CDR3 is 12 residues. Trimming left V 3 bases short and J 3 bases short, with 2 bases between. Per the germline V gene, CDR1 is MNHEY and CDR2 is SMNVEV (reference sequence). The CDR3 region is CASSFYTGELFF. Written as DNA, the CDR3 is TGTGCCAGCAGTTTCTACACCGGGGAGCTGTTTTTT.

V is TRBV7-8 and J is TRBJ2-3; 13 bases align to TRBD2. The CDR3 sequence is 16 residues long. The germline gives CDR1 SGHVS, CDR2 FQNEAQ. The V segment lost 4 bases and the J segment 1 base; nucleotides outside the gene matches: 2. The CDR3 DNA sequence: TGTGCCAGCAGCTGGGGACTAGCGGGGCGCACAGATACGCAGTATTTT. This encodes CASSWGLAGRTDTQYF.

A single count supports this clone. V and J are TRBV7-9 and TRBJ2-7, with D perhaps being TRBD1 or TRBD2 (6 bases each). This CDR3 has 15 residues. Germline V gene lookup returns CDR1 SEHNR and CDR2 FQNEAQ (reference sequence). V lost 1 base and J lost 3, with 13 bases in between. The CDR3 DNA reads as TGTGCCAGCAGCTTAGTGGGGGGCCGTATCTACGAGCAGTACTTC. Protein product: CASSLVGGRIYEQYF.

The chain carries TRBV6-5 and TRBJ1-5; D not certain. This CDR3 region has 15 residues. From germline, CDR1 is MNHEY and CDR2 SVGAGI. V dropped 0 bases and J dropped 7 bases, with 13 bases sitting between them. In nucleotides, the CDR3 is TGTGCCAGCAGTTACTCCGGGAGGGAGGGACAGCCCCAGCATTTT. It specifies CASSYSGREGQPQHF.

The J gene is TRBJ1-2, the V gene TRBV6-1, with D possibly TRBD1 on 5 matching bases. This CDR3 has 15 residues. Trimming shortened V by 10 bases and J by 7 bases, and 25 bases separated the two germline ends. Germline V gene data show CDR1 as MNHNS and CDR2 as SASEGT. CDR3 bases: TGTGCCACCCAGAGGGGTGGGAGCGACTCGCGTGGCTACACCTTC. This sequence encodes CATQRGGSDSRGYTF.

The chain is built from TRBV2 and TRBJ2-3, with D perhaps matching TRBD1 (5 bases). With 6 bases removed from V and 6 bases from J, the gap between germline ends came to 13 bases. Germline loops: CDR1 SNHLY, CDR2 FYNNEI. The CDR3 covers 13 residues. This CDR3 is CASRGRSGDTQYF. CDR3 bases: TGTGCCAGCAGAGGCCGATCAGGGGATACGCAGTATTTT.

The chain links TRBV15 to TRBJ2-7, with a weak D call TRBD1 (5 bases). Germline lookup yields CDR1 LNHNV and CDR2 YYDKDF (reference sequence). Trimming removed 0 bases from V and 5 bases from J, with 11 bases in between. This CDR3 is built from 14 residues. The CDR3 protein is CATSRDWGTNEQYF. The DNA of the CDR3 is TGTGCCACCAGCAGAGATTGGGGCACCAACGAGCAGTACTTC. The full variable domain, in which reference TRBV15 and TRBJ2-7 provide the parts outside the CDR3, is DAMVIQNPRYQVTQFGKPVTLSCSQTLNHNVMYWYQQKSSQAPKLLFHYYDKDFNNEADTPDNFQSRRPNTSFCFLDIRSPGLGDTAMYLCATSRDWGTNEQYFGPGTRLTVT.

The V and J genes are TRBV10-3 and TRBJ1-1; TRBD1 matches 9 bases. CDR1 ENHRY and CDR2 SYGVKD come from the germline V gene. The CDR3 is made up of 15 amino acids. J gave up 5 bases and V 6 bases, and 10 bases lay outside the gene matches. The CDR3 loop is CAIREKDRGSTEAFF. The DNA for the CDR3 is TGTGCCATCAGAGAGAAAGACAGGGGGAGTACTGAAGCTTTCTTT.

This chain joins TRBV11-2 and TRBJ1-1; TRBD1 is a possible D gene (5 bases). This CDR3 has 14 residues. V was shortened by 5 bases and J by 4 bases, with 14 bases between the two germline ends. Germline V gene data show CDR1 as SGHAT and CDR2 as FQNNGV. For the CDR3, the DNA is TGTGCCAGCAGCCGCCGCAGGGTATCCACTGAAGCTTTCTTT. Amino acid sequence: CASSRRRVSTEAFF.

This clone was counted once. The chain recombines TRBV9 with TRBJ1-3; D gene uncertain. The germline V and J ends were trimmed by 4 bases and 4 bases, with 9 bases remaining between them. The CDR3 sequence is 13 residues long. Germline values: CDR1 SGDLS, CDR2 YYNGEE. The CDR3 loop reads CASSPQEGNTIYF. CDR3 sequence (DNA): TGTGCCAGCAGCCCCCAGGAAGGAAACACCATATATTTT.